The 10 T cell receptor beta chains below were found in one sample sequenced in a study of OX40 agonist ivuxolimab in advanced cancers. Only in-frame clones appear in the TCRdb table, and some are missing; sequencing was by immunoSEQ multiplex PCR. The sample has around 51,000 clones, around 77% seen once. Sequences were derived from CD4+ or CD8+ T cells sorted from blood, sampled in a trial of the OX40 agonist ivuxolimab. The origin of the receptors is an adult with an advanced solid tumor such as melanoma, head and neck, liver or kidney cancer.

The chain has TRBV18 and TRBJ2-1; no clear D. The germline V gene encodes CDR1 KGHSH and CDR2 LQKENI. V was shortened by 0 bases and J by 6 bases, with 3 bases between the two germline ends. CDR3 length equals 12 residues. The CDR3 DNA reads TGTGCCAGCTCACCACCTGGCAATGAGCAGTTCTTC. This codes for CASSPPGNEQFF. The full variable domain, with the rest looked up from reference TRBV18 and TRBJ2-1, is NAGVMQNPRHLVRRRGQEARLRCSPMKGHSHVYWYRQLPEEGLKFMVYLQKENIIDESGMPKERFSAEFPKEGPSILRIQQVVRGDSAAYFCASSPPGNEQFFGPGTRLTVL.

This chain uses TRBV28 with TRBJ2-7; 7 nucleotides agree with TRBD2. From germline, CDR1 is MDHEN and CDR2 SYDVKM. Losses at the gene ends were 2 bases for V and 3 bases for J; bases not matched to a gene: 7. The CDR3 has 15 amino acids. The CDR3 nucleotides are TGTGCCAGCAGTTTAGCGGGAGCTTCCAACTACGAGCAGTACTTC. It specifies CASSLAGASNYEQYF. Looking up the rest from reference TRBV28 and TRBJ2-7 gives the full variable domain: DVKVTQSSRYLVKRTGEKVFLECVQDMDHENMFWYRQDPGLGLRLIYFSYDVKMKEKGDIPEGYSVSREKKERFSLILESASTNQTSMYLCASSLAGASNYEQYFGPGTRLTVT.

This chain uses TRBV11-3 with TRBJ2-1; 10 bases match TRBD2. V shed 4 bases, J shed 4 bases, and the junction held 10 bases outside the gene matches. Germline V lookup: CDR1 SGHNT, CDR2 YENEEA. The CDR3 has 17 amino acids. The CDR3 loop is CASSSGSLAGAYNEQFF. The CDR3 DNA is TGTGCCAGCAGCTCAGGTAGTCTAGCGGGAGCATACAATGAGCAGTTCTTC.

V and J are TRBV27 and TRBJ2-7; perhaps D is TRBD1 or TRBD2 (5 bases each). Trimming left V 7 bases short and J 6 bases short, with 10 bases between. In germline, CDR1 is MNHEY, CDR2 SMNVEV (reference sequence). The CDR3 spans 11 residues. The CDR3 DNA reads as TGTGCCAGCACGAGGGGCGTCGAGCAGTACTTC. It specifies CASTRGVEQYF.

The chain's CDR3 is CASSLASLGFSEAFF. The CDR3 DNA is TGTGCCAGCAGCTTGGCGAGTTTGGGATTCTCTGAAGCTTTCTTT. The chain recombines TRBV5-4 with TRBJ1-1; D gene unclear. The V gene lost 0 bases and the J gene lost 6 bases, with 15 bases spanning the gap. The CDR3 runs 15 residues. Germline CDR1 is SGHNT and CDR2 is YYREEE (reference sequence).

In its sample, this clone was seen a few times. The chain couples TRBV4-1 to TRBJ2-7; no reliable D call. V was clipped by 3 bases and J by 2 bases, with 11 bases between them. CDR1 and CDR2 (germline): MGHRA, YSYEKL. The CDR3 totals 14 residues. The CDR3 DNA reads as TGCGCCAGCAGCCAGGCTACACTTACCTACGAGCAGTACTTC. Translating it yields CASSQATLTYEQYF.

The chain uses TRBV7-2 and TRBJ2-3, with TRBD2 identical over 10 bases. V lost 8 bases to trimming and J lost 0 bases; unmatched junction nucleotides: 11. The CDR3 spans 17 residues. Germline CDR1 is SGHTA and CDR2 is FQGNSA. Written as DNA, the CDR3 is TGTGCCAGCCAACGTTCTATAGCGGGGGGTAGCACAGATACGCAGTATTTT. Amino acid sequence: CASQRSIAGGSTDTQYF. Looking up the rest from reference TRBV7-2 and TRBJ2-3 gives the full variable domain: GAGVSQSPSNKVTEKGKDVELRCDPISGHTALYWYRQSLGQGLEFLIYFQGNSAPDKSGLPSDRFSAERTGGSVSTLTIQRTQQEDSAVYLCASQRSIAGGSTDTQYFGPGTRLTVL.

The chain joins TRBV11-1 to TRBJ1-3; the D is unclear. Per germline, CDR1 SGHAT and CDR2 FQDESV (reference sequence). V was clipped by 2 bases and J by 4 bases, with 12 bases between them. The CDR3 is 15 residues long. The CDR3 nucleotides read TGTGCCAGCAGCTTACTGTCGGGTGCCGGAAACACCATATATTTT. Translated, it gives CASSLLSGAGNTIYF.

The rearrangement links TRBV5-6 to TRBJ2-1, with D perhaps TRBD1 (6 bases). Germline V lookup: CDR1 SGHDT, CDR2 YYEEEE. The ends were cut back, 0 bases at V and 3 bases at J, with 7 bases in the middle. The CDR3 has 14 residues. This CDR3 is CASSLGTDYNEQFF. The CDR3 nucleotides are TGTGCCAGCAGCTTGGGGACAGACTACAATGAGCAGTTCTTC. The full variable domain, its missing parts supplied by reference TRBV5-6 and TRBJ2-1, is DAGVTQSPTHLIKTRGQQVTLRCSPKSGHDTVSWYQQALGQGPQFIFQYYEEEERQRGNFPDRFSGHQFPNYSSELNVNALLLGDSALYLCASSLGTDYNEQFFGPGTRLTVL.

V is TRBV28 and J is TRBJ1-2, with 8 bases lining up with TRBD1. Per germline, CDR1 MDHEN and CDR2 SYDVKM. The CDR3 spans 14 residues. The ends lost 3 bases at V and 5 bases at J; junction bases unmatched: 5. The DNA of the CDR3 is TGTGCCAGCAGTTTGCAGGGGGCTGGGTATGGCTACACCTTC. Residues: CASSLQGAGYGYTF.